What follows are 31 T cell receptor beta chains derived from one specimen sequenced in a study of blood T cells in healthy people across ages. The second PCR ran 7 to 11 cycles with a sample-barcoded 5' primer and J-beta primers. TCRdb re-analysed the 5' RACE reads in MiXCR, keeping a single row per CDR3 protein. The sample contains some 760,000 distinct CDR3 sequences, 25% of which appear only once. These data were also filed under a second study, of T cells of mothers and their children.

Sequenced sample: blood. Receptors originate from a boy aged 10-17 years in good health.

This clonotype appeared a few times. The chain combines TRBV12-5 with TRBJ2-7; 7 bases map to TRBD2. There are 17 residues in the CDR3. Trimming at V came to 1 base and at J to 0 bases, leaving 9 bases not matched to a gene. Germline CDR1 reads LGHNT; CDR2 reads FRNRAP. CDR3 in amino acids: CASGLGILAASSYEQYF. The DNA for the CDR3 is TGTGCTAGTGGTTTGGGGATTCTAGCGGCAAGCTCCTACGAGCAGTACTTC.

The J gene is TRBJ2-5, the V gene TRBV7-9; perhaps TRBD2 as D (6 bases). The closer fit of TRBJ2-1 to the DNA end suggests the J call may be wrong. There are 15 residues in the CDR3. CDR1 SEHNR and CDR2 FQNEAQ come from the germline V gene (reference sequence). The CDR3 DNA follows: TGTGCCAGCAGCCCTAGGGCTAGCGATACGAATGAGCAGTTCTTC. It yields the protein CASSPRASDTNEQFF.

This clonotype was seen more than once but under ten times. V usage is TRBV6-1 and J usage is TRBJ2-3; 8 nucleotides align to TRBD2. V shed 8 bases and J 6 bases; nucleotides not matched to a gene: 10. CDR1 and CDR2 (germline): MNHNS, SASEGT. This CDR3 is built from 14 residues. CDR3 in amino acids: CASGIREGPDTQYF. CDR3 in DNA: TGTGCCAGCGGTATACGGGAGGGCCCCGATACGCAGTATTTT.

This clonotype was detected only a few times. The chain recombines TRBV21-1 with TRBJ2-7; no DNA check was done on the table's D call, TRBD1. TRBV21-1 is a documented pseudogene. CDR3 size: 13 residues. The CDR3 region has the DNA TGTGCCGCCCCGGGAGGGGGCGATTCCGAGCAGTACTTC. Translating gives CAAPGGGDSEQYF.

The CDR3 reads CASSQGAGIQETQYF. Written as DNA, the CDR3 is TGTGCCAGCAGCCAAGGAGCGGGAATCCAAGAGACCCAGTACTTC. The chain couples TRBV3-1 to TRBJ2-5, with TRBD2 matching 7 bases. V shed 1 base, J shed 1 base, and the junction held 3 bases outside the gene matches. The CDR3 totals 15 residues. Germline V gene sequence: CDR1 LGHDT, CDR2 YNNKEL (reference sequence).

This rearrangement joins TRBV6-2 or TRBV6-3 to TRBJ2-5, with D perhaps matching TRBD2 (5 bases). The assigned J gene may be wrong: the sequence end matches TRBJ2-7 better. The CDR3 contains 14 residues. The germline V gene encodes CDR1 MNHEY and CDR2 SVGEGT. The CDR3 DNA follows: TGTGCCAGCAGTTATCTCGCGGGCGTCTACGAGCAGTACTTC. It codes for CASSYLAGVYEQYF.

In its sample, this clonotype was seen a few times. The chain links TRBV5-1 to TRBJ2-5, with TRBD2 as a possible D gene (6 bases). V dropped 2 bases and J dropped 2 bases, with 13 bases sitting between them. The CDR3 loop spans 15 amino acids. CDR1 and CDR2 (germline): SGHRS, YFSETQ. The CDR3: CASSFRELGQETQYF. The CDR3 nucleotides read TGCGCCAGCAGCTTCCGGGAGCTCGGTCAAGAGACCCAGTACTTC.

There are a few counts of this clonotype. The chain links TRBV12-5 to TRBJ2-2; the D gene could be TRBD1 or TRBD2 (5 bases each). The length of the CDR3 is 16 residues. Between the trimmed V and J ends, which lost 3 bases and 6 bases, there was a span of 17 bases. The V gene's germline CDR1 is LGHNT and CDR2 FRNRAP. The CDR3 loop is CASGFLTGRESGELFF. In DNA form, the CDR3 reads TGTGCTAGTGGTTTCCTGACGGGCAGGGAGTCCGGGGAGCTGTTTTTT. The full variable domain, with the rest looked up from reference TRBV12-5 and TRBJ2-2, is DARVTQTPRHKVTEMGQEVTMRCQPILGHNTVFWYRQTMMQGLELLAYFRNRAPLDDSGMPKDRFSAEMPDATLATLKIQPSEPRDSAVYFCASGFLTGRESGELFFGEGSRLTVL.

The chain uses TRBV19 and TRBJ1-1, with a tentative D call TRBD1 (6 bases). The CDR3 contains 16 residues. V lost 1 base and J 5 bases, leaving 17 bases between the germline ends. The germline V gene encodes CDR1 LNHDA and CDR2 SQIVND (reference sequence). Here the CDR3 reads CASSIALEGGRTEAFF. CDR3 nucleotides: TGTGCCAGTAGTATAGCCCTAGAGGGGGGCCGGACTGAAGCTTTCTTT. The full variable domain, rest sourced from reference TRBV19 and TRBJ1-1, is DGGITQSPKYLFRKEGQNVTLSCEQNLNHDAMYWYRQDPGQGLRLIYYSQIVNDFQKGDIAEGYSVSREKKESFPLTVTSAQKNPTAFYLCASSIALEGGRTEAFFGQGTRLTVV.

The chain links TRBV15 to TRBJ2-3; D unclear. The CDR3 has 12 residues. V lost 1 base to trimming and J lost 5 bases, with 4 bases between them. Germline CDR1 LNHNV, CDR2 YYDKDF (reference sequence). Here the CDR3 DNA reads TGTGCCACCAGCAGAGGCGAAGATACGCAGTATTTT. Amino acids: CATSRGEDTQYF.

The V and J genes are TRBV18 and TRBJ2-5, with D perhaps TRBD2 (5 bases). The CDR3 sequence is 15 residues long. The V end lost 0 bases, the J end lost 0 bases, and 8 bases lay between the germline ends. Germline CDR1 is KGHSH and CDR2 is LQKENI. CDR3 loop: CASSPPRADQETQYF. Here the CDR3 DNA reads TGTGCCAGCTCACCACCGCGGGCGGACCAAGAGACCCAGTACTTC.

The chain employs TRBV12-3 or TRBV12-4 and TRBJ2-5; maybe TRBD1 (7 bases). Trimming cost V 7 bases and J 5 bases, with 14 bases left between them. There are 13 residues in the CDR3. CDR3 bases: TGTGCCAGCACAGGGGGGCCGCGGGAGACCCAGTACTTC. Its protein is CASTGGPRETQYF.

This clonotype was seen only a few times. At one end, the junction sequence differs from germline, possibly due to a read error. CDR3 sequence reads: CSVGTEMNTEAFF. The CDR3, as DNA: TGCAGCGTGGGGACAGAGATGAACACTGAGGCTTTCTTT. The V and J genes are TRBV29-1 and TRBJ1-1, with 7 bases that match TRBD1. This CDR3 is built from 13 residues. CDR1 and CDR2 (germline): SQVTM, ANQGSEA.

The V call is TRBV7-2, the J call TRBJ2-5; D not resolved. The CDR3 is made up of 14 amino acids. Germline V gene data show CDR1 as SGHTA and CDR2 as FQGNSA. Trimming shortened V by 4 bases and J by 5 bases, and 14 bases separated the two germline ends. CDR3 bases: TGTGCCAGCAGCTCCTGGACCCGCCGGGAGACCCAGTACTTC. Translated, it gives CASSSWTRRETQYF. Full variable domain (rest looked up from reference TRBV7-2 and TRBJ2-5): GAGVSQSPSNKVTEKGKDVELRCDPISGHTALYWYRQSLGQGLEFLIYFQGNSAPDKSGLPSDRFSAERTGGSVSTLTIQRTQQEDSAVYLCASSSWTRRETQYFGPGTRLLVL.

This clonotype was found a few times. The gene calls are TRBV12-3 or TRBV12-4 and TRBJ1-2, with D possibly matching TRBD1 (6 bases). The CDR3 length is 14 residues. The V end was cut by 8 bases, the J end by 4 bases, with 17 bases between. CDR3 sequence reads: CASGEGVLVYGYTF. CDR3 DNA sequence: TGTGCCAGCGGAGAGGGGGTGTTGGTCTATGGCTACACCTTC.

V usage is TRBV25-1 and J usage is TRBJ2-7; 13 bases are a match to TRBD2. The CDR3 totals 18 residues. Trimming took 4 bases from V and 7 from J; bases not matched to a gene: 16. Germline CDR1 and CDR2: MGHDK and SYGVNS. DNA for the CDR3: TGTGCCAGCAGTGCCGGACTAGCGGGAGAGCCTTCCCGGTGGGAGCAGTACTTC. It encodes CASSAGLAGEPSRWEQYF.

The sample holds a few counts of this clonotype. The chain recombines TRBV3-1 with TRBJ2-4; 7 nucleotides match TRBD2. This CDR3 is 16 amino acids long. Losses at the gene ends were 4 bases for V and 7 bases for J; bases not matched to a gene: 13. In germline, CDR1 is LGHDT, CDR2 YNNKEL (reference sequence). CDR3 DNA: TGTGCCAGCAGCCCCCTGGGAGGGATTAAAGGGAACATTCAGTACTTC. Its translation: CASSPLGGIKGNIQYF.

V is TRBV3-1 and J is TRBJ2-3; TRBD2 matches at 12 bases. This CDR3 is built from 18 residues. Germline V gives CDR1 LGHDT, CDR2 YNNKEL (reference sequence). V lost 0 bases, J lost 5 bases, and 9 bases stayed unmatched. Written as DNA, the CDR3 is TGTGCCAGCAGCCAAGATCCTAGCGGGGGGGCCGATGGAGATACGCAGTATTTT. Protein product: CASSQDPSGGADGDTQYF.

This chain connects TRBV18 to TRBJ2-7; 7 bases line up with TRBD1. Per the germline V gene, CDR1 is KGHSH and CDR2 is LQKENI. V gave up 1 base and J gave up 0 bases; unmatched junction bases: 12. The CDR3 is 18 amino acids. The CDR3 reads CASSPQDPTGAYSYEQYF. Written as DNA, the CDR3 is TGTGCCAGCTCACCACAGGACCCAACAGGGGCTTACTCCTACGAGCAGTACTTC.

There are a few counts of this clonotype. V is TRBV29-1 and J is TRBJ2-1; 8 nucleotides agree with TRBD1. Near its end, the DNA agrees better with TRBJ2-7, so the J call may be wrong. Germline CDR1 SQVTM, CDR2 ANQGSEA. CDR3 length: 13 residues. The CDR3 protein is CSVGPGQAREQYF. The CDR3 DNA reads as TGCAGCGTGGGGCCGGGACAGGCCCGCGAGCAGTACTTC.

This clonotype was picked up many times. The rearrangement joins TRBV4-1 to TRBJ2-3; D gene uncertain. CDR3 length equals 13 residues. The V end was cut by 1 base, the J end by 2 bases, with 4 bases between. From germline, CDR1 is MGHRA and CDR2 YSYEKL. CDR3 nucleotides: TGCGCCAGCAGCCAAGGACCCACAGATACGCAGTATTTT. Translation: CASSQGPTDTQYF.

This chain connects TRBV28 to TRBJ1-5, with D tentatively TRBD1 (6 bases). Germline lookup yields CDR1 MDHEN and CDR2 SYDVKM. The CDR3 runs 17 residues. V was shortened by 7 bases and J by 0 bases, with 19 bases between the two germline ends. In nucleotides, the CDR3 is TGTGCCAGCAAACCCCCAGGGGTAGCTTATAGCAATCAGCCCCAGCATTTT. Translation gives CASKPPGVAYSNQPQHF.

The CDR3 bases are TGTGCCACCAGCAGAGATGGTATGGGACAGGGGCTCCCTTCTGAAAAACTGTTTTTT. Translation gives CATSRDGMGQGLPSEKLFF. V and J are TRBV15 and TRBJ1-4; TRBD1 matches 10 bases. The CDR3 spans 19 residues. With V trimmed by 0 bases and J by 7 bases, 14 bases remained unmatched. Germline assignment: CDR1 LNHNV and CDR2 YYDKDF (reference sequence).

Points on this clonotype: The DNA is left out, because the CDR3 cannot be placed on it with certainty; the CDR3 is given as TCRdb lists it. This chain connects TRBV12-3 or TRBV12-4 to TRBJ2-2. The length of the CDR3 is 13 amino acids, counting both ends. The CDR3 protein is CASSSSDTGELFF.

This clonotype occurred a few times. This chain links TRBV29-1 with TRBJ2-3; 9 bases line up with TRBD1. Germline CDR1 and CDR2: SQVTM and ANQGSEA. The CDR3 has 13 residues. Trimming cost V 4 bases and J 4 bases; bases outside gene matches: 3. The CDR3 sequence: CSVVGQGPDTQYF. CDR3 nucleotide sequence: TGCAGCGTTGTTGGACAGGGGCCAGATACGCAGTATTTT.

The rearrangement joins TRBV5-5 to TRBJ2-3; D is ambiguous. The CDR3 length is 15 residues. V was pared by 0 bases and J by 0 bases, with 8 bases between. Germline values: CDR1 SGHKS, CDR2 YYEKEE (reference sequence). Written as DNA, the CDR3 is TGTGCCAGCAGCTTGGGAGTCACCAGCACAGATACGCAGTATTTT. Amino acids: CASSLGVTSTDTQYF. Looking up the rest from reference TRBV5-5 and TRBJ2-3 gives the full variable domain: DAGVTQSPTHLIKTRGQQVTLRCSPISGHKSVSWYQQVLGQGPQFIFQYYEKEERGRGNFPDRFSARQFPNYSSELNVNALLLGDSALYLCASSLGVTSTDTQYFGPGTRLTVL.

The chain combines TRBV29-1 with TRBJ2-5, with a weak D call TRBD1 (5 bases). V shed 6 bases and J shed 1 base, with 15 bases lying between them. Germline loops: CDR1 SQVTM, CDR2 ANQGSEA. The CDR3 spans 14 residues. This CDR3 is CSVRQGWGQETQYF. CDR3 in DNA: TGCAGCGTGCGTCAGGGATGGGGCCAAGAGACCCAGTACTTC. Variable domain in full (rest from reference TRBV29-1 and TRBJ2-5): SAVISQKPSRDICQRGTSLTIQCQVDSQVTMMFWYRQQPGQSLTLIATANQGSEATYESGFVIDKFPISRPNLTFSTLTVSNMSPEDSSIYLCSVRQGWGQETQYFGPGTRLLVL.

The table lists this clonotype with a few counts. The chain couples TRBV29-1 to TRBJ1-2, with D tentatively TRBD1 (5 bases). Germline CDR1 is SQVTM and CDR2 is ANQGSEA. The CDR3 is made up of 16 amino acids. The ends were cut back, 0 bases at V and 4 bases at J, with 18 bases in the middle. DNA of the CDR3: TGCAGCGTTGAAGACCTCCACAGGTCTCTCGGCTATGGCTACACCTTC. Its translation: CSVEDLHRSLGYGYTF.

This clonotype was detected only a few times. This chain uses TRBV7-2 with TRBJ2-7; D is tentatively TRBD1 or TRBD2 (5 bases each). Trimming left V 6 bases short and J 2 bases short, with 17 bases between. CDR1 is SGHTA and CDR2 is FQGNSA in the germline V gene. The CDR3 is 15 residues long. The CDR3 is CASRPLSGPTYEQYF. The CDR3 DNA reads TGTGCCAGCAGACCATTATCGGGACCCACCTACGAGCAGTACTTC.

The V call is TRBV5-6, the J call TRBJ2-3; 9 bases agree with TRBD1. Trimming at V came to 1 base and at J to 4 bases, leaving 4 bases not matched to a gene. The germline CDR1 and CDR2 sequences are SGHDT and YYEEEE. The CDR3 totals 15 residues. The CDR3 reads CASSLPGQGADTQYF. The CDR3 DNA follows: TGTGCCAGCAGCTTGCCGGGACAGGGAGCAGATACGCAGTATTTT.

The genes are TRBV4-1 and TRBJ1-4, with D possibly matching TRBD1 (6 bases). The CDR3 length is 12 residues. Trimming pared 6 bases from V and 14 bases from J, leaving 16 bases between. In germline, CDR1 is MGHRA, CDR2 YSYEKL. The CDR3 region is CASRPQGSNLFF. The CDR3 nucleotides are TGCGCCAGCAGACCCCAGGGGTCTAACCTGTTTTTT.